This T cell receptor (beta chain) was recovered during a study of technical replicates of blood from a handful of donors. CDR1 and CDR2 from the germline V gene are SEHNR and FQNEAQ (reference sequence). Trimming took 8 bases from V and 10 from J, leaving 23 bases between them. The CDR3 extends over 15 amino acids. Data came from immunoSEQ multiplex PCR; TCRdb stores just in-frame clones and leaves some out. The sample yields 99,000 or so clones, about 95% seen once. This sequence originates from a human donor in good health. Input material: T cells isolated from PBMCs. V gene TRBV7-9 combines with J gene TRBJ1-4; D is unresolved. CDR3 sequence: CASAPTSTGGGKLFF. The CDR3 DNA sequence: TGTGCCAGCGCGCCAACTTCAACCGGAGGAGGAAAACTGTTTTTT.